This T cell receptor beta chain was recorded in a study of blood T cell repertoires in COVID-19. The protocol was immunoSEQ multiplex PCR, while the TCRdb copy is restricted to in-frame clones and leaves out a portion. The table includes about 160,000 clones, approximately 90% detected once. The CDR3 sequence is 14 residues long. V shed 7 bases and J shed 1 base, with 16 bases lying between them. Germline loops: CDR1 SQVTM, CDR2 ANQGSEA. Specimen: peripheral blood. V is TRBV29-1 and J is TRBJ2-5; D may be TRBD1 (6 bases). This clonotype originated in a man aged 18 to 30 with acute or convalescent COVID-19. This CDR3 is CSGGDTGFQETQYF. In DNA form, the CDR3 reads TGCAGCGGAGGGGATACAGGGTTCCAAGAGACCCAGTACTTC.